These 2 T cell receptor beta chains were all obtained from the same sample, sequenced in a study of cytomegalovirus exposure and HLA in healthy donors. Both 60 Vbeta primers and 13 Jbeta primers went into the PCR. TCRdb's table, derived via immunoSEQ multiplex PCR, lists solely in-frame clones and lacks some. This table holds about 150,000 clones, over 75% found once. Specimen: PBMCs. All receptors come from a woman aged 40 to 50 in good health and CMV-seropositive.

The table lists this clone with a few counts. The J gene is TRBJ2-6, the V gene TRBV27; 10 nucleotides line up with TRBD2. The V gene's germline CDR1 is MNHEY and CDR2 SMNVEV (reference sequence). J lost 3 bases, V lost 4 bases, and 12 bases had no gene match. The CDR3 is 19 residues long. The CDR3 here is CASSSPGVAGGYGANVLTF. The CDR3, as DNA: TGTGCCAGCAGTTCACCAGGGGTAGCGGGAGGATATGGGGCCAACGTCCTGACTTTC.

The rearrangement uses TRBV5-6 and TRBJ2-7, with D possibly TRBD2 on 5 matching bases. V lost 5 bases and J 0 bases, leaving 12 bases between the germline ends. Germline V gene data show CDR1 as SGHDT and CDR2 as YYEEEE. The CDR3 totals 14 residues. The DNA for the CDR3 is TGTGCCAGCAGTGTGTCCGGGAACTCCTACGAGCAGTACTTC. Encoded protein: CASSVSGNSYEQYF.